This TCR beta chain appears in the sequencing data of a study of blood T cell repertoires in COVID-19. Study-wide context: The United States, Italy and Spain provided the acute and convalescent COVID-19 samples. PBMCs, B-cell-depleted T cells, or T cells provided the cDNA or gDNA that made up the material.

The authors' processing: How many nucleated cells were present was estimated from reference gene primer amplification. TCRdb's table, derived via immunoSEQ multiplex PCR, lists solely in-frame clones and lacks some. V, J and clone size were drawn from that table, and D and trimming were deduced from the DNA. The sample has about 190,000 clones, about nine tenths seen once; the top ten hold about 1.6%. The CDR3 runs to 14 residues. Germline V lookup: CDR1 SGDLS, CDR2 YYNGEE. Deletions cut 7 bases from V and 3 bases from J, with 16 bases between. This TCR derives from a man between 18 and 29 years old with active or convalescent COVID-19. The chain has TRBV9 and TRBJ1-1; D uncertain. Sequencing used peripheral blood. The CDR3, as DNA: TGTGCCAGCGCCGGAGTGGAGGATGACACTGAAGCTTTCTTT. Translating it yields CASAGVEDDTEAFF.